What follows are 9 T cell receptor beta chains derived from one specimen sequenced in a study of Graves' ophthalmopathy and Graves' hyperthyroidism. Transcripts of RNA were the source for amplifying TCR beta CDR3 regions. The authors performed first-round RT-PCR with HTBI primers and then a second-round multiplex PCR. TCRdb re-called the multiplex PCR reads through MiXCR, storing one row per CDR3 protein. The data show over a million distinct CDR3 sequences, about 38% seen once. The sequencing sample was made of peripheral blood or thyroid tissue (not recorded which). The receptors originated from an adult man with Graves' hyperthyroidism.

V and J are TRBV7-8 and TRBJ2-5, with D maybe TRBD1 (7 bases). With 11 bases removed from V and 7 bases from J, the gap between germline ends came to 23 bases. The CDR3 extends over 14 amino acids. Germline CDR1 reads SGHVS; CDR2 reads FQNEAQ. The CDR3 loop is CAWRDRTGAGTQYF. In DNA form, the CDR3 reads TGTGCCTGGAGGGACCGGACAGGCGCCGGGACCCAGTACTTC.

This clonotype came up many times. The chain couples TRBV19 to TRBJ2-7; D might be TRBD1 (6 bases). The germline gives CDR1 LNHDA, CDR2 SQIVND (reference sequence). This CDR3 contains 12 residues. V lost 3 bases and J lost 9, with 12 bases in between. DNA for the CDR3: TGTGCCAGTAGTATCGGGACACTTCCGCAGTACTTC. It codes for CASSIGTLPQYF. Filled out from reference TRBV19 and TRBJ2-7, the complete variable domain reads DGGITQSPKYLFRKEGQNVTLSCEQNLNHDAMYWYRQDPGQGLRLIYYSQIVNDFQKGDIAEGYSVSREKKESFPLTVTSAQKNPTAFYLCASSIGTLPQYFGPGTRLTVT.

The rearrangement joins TRBV10-2 to TRBJ1-5; possible D gene TRBD1, 6 bases. Germline-derived CDR1 and CDR2 are WSHSY and SAAADI. This CDR3 comprises 14 residues. V gave up 4 bases and J gave up 7 bases, with 14 bases separating them. The CDR3 sequence is CASSVYRVGQPQHF. The CDR3 coding sequence is TGCGCCAGCAGTGTATACAGGGTGGGACAGCCCCAGCATTTT.

The rearrangement joins TRBV5-6 to TRBJ1-5, with D possibly TRBD1 on 6 matching bases. With 3 bases removed from V and 3 bases from J, the gap between germline ends came to 19 bases. CDR3 length: 17 amino acids. The germline V gene encodes CDR1 SGHDT and CDR2 YYEEEE. CDR3 loop: CASSWTEGTGTNQPQHF. The CDR3 bases are TGTGCCAGCAGCTGGACCGAGGGCACAGGGACCAATCAGCCCCAGCATTTT.

This clonotype appeared a few times. V usage is TRBV20-1 and J usage is TRBJ1-3; D is unresolved. The germline CDR1 and CDR2 sequences are DFQATT and SNEGSKA (reference sequence). This CDR3 region has 14 residues. Deletions cut 6 bases from V and 0 bases from J, with 12 bases between. CDR3 DNA sequence: TGCAGTGCCCCGGACTTGAGCTCTGGAAACACCATATATTTT. This encodes CSAPDLSSGNTIYF.

This clonotype was counted many times. The rearrangement links TRBV15 to TRBJ2-2; no definite D call. This CDR3 is built from 13 residues. CDR1 is LNHNV and CDR2 is YYDKDF in the germline V gene (reference sequence). The germline V and J ends were trimmed by 1 base and 0 bases, with 0 bases remaining between them. DNA for the CDR3: TGTGCCACCAGCAGAGCGAACACCGGGGAGCTGTTTTTT. Its translation: CATSRANTGELFF.

This clonotype was seen repeatedly, ten times or more. This chain joins TRBV7-3 and TRBJ1-2; TRBD1 matches at 10 bases. The V and J ends lost 3 bases and 3 bases, in that order; junction bases with no gene match: 4. The CDR3 is made up of 15 amino acids. Germline CDR1 SGHTA, CDR2 FQGTGA. The CDR3 loop reads CASSLTGGAHYGYTF. As DNA, the CDR3 is TGTGCCAGCAGCTTGACAGGGGGCGCACACTATGGCTACACCTTC.

The chain uses TRBV18 and TRBJ1-5; D perhaps matches TRBD1 (5 bases). The germline V and J ends were trimmed by 3 bases and 8 bases, with 11 bases remaining between them. The CDR3 is 13 residues long. Germline V gives CDR1 KGHSH, CDR2 LQKENI. This CDR3 reads CASSPGTVEPQHF. In DNA form, the CDR3 reads TGTGCCAGCTCACCCGGGACGGTTGAGCCCCAGCATTTT.

This rearrangement joins TRBV7-2 to TRBJ2-7; 10 bases are a match to TRBD1. Germline V gives CDR1 SGHTA, CDR2 FQGNSA. The ends lost 5 bases at V and 1 base at J; junction bases unmatched: 8. The CDR3 has 16 residues. CDR3 in DNA: TGTGCCAGCAGCCCCAGCCGGGACAGGGGATCCTACGAGCAGTACTTC. Encoded protein: CASSPSRDRGSYEQYF.